By share of the sample, the clone carrying this T cell receptor (beta chain) is medium-sized. TCRdb's table, derived via immunoSEQ multiplex PCR, lists solely in-frame clones and lacks some. The repertoire includes approximately 45,000 clones, about 91% of them detected once, and 22% sits in the top ten. The source of the sample is a study of control samples from healthy donors and cancer patients. The CDR3 has 14 amino acids. The chain joins TRBV21-1 to TRBJ2-7; the table's D call of TRBD2 was not tested on the DNA. TRBV21-1 is reported as a pseudogene. Sequencing used PBMCs. The source of this sequence is a woman in her thirties or forties with head and neck cancer. The CDR3 reads CASSKASNSDEQYF. CDR3 DNA: TGTGCCAGCAGCAAAGCCTCTAACTCGGACGAGCAGTACTTC.